This T cell receptor (beta chain) was identified in a study of blood T cell repertoires in COVID-19. Overall study: There were acute and convalescent COVID-19 samples, and they came from the United States, Italy and Spain.

This clone showed up just once. Original handling: Estimates of nucleated cell counts were drawn from the amplification of reference gene primers. The repertoire was sequenced with immunoSEQ multiplex PCR; TCRdb's copy has only in-frame clones and lacks some. The V and J calls and clone size are taken from that table; D and trimming were inferred from the DNA. Seen here are approximately 90,000 clones, around nine tenths observed once, and the top ten hold about 5%. This CDR3 comprises 16 residues. With 2 bases removed from V and 6 bases from J, the gap between germline ends came to 14 bases. The germline gives CDR1 KGHSH, CDR2 LQKENI.

Sample: peripheral blood. This receptor was obtained from a woman of 80 years or more with acute or convalescent COVID-19. V gene TRBV18 combines with J gene TRBJ1-6; unclear D gene. This chain's CDR3 is CASSPVTQVPNSPLHF. The CDR3 DNA reads as TGTGCCAGCTCACCAGTCACGCAGGTCCCTAATTCACCCCTCCACTTT.